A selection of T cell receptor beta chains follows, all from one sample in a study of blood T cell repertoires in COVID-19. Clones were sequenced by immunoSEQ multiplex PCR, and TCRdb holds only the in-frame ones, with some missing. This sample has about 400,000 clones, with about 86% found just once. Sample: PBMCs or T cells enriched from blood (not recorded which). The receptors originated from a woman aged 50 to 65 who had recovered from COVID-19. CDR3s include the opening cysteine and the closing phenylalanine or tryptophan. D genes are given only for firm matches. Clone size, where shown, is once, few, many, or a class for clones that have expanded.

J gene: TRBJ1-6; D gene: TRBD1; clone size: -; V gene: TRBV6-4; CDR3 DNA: TGTGCCAGCAGCCTTGCCGGGACAGACAAAAATTCACCCCTCCACTTT; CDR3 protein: CASSLAGTDKNSPLHF
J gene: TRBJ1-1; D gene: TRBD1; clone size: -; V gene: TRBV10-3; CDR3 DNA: TGTGCCATCGGGACAGCGAACACTGAAGCTTTCTTT; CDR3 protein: CAIGTANTEAFF
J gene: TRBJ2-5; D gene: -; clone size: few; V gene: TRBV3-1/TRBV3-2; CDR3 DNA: TGTGCCAGCAGCCCTACCGGACTACCCCGGGGAGAGACCCAGTACTTC; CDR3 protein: CASSPTGLPRGETQYF
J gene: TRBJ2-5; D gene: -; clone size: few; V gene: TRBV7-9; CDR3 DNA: TGTGCCAGCAGCCCCCCCCGGGGGACCCAAGACTCCCAAGAGACCCAGTACTTC; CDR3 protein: CASSPPRGTQDSQETQYF
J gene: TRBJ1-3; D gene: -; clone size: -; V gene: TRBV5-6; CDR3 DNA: TGTGCCAGCAGCACACGGACATTTTACTCTGGAAACACCATATATTTT; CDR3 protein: CASSTRTFYSGNTIYF
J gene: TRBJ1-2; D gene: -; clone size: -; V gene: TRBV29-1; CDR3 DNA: TGCAGCGTTGAAGCAGACTATGGCTACACCTTC; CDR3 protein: CSVEADYGYTF
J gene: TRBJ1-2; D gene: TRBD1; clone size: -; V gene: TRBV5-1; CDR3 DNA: TGCGCCAGCAGCGAGACAGGGGACTATGGCTACACCTTC; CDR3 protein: CASSETGDYGYTF
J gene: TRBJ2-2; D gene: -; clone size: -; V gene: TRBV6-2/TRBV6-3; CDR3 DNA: TGTGCCAGCAGTTACCGGGGGACGGTCGGGGAGCTGTTTTTT; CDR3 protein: CASSYRGTVGELFF
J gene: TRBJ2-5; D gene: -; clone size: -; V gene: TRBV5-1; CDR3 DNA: TGCGCCAGCAGCTTGGATACAGGGAGAGAGACCCAGTACTTC; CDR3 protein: CASSLDTGRETQYF
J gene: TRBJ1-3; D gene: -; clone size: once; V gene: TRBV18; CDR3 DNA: TGTGCCAGCTCACCCATAGGGGGTGTAAACTCTGGAAACACCATATATTTT; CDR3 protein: CASSPIGGVNSGNTIYF
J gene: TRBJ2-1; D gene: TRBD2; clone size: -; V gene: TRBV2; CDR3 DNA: TGTGCCAGCAGCAAGACTAGCGGGGGGGCCAATGAGCAGTTCTTC; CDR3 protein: CASSKTSGGANEQFF
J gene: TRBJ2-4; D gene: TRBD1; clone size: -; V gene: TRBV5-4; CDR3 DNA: TGTGCCAGCAGCACCCGACAGGGTTCCAAAAACATTCAGTACTTC; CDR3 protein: CASSTRQGSKNIQYF
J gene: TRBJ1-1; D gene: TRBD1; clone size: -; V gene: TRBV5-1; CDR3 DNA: TGCGCCAGCAGCGGGGGACAGATGAACACTGAAGCTTTCTTT; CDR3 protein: CASSGGQMNTEAFF
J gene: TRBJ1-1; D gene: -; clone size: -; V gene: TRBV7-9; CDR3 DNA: TGTGCCAGGGTGGAGCAGGGAAGCACTGAAGCTTTCTTT; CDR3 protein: CARVEQGSTEAFF
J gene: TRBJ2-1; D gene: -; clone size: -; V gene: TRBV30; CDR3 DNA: TGTGCCTGGAGTTGGGCCCTGAGCTCCTACAATGAGCAGTTCTTC; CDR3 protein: CAWSWALSSYNEQFF
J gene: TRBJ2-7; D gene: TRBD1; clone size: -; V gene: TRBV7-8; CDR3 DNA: TGTGCCAGCAGCAATAGGGACAGGGTACTAGGGGCCTACGAGCAGTACTTC; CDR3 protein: CASSNRDRVLGAYEQYF
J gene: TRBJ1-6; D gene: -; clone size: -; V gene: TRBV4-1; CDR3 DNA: TGCGCCAGCAGCCAAGATACCGAGTCTCCCCTCCACTTT; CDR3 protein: CASSQDTESPLHF
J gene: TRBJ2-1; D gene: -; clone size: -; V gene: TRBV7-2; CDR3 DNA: TGTGCCAGCAGCCGTGTGGGGAGTTGGAATGAGCAGTTCTTC; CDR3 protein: CASSRVGSWNEQFF
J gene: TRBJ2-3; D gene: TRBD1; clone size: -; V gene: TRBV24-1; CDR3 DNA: TGTGCCACCAGTGACCCGACAGGGTCTACGCAGTATTTT; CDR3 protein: CATSDPTGSTQYF
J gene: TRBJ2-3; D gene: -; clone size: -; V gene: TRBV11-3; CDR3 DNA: TGTGCCAGCAGCCGCGGGGGCACAGATACGCAGTATTTT; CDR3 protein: CASSRGGTDTQYF
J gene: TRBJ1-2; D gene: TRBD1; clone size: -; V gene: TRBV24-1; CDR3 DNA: TGTGCCACGGGACCAGGGGGAGGCTACACCTTC; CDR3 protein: CATGPGGGYTF
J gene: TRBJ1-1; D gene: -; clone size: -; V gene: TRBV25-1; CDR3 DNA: TGTGCCAGCAGTGAACAGGGGGAAGCTTTCTTT; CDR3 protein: CASSEQGEAFF
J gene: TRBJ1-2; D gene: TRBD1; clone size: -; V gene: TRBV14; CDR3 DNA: TGTGCCAGCAGCCCGGGACAGGGGGCCCGACTATGGCTTGTCACCTTC; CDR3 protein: CASSPGQGARLWLVTF
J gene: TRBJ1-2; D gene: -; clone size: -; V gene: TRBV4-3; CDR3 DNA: TGCGCCAGCAGCCAAGAAGCCAGGGCTGCCGGCTACACCTTC; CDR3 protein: CASSQEARAAGYTF
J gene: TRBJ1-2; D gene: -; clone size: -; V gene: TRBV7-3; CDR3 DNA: TGTGCCAGCACCACACCCAAAGACTCCCCCTCGGGCTACACCTTC; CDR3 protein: CASTTPKDSPSGYTF
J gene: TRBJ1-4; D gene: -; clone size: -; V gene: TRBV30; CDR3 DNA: TGTGCCGGAGGGGTTCAGTTGTATGAAAAACTGTTTTTT; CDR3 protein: CAGGVQLYEKLFF
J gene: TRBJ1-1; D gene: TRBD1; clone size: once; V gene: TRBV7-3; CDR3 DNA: TGTGCCAGCAGCTTGTACGGACAGGGGGTATCCTCCACTGAAGCTTTCTTT; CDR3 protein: CASSLYGQGVSSTEAFF
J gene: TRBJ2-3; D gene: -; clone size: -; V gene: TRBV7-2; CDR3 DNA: TGTGCCAGCAGCTTTCGCGAGGGAAATACGCAGTATTTT; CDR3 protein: CASSFREGNTQYF
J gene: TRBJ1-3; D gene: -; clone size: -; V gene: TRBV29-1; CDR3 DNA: TGCAGCGTTGAAGACTTTACGGGTCCCTCTTCCTCTGGAAACACCATATATTTT; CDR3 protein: CSVEDFTGPSSSGNTIYF
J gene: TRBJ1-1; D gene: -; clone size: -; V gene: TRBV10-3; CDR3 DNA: TGTGCCATCAGTGAGTCGGACAGTGTGAACACTGAAGCTTTCTTT; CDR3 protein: CAISESDSVNTEAFF
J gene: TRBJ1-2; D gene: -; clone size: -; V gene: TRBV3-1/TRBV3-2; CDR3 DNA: TGTGCCAGCACCCCTAGTCCTCGGGGGAACTATGGCTACACCTTC; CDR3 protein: CASTPSPRGNYGYTF
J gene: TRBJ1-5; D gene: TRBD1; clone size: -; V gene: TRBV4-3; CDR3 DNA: TGCGCCAGCAGCCAAAGTACAGGGGTGAATCAGCCCCAGCATTTT; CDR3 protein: CASSQSTGVNQPQHF
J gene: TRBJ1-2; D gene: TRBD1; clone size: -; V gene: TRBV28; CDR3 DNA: TGTGCCAGCAGTTTAGGGACAGGATATGGCTACACCTTC; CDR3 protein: CASSLGTGYGYTF
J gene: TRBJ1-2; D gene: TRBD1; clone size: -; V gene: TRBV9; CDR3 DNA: TGTGCCAGCAGCGTAGGACAGGGTTTGAGGGGGGGCTACACCTTC; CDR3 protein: CASSVGQGLRGGYTF
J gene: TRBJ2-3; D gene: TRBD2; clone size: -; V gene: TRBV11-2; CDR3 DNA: TGTGCCAGCAGCTTATTAACGACTAGCGGGGGGGCGGCAGATACGCAGTATTTT; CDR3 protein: CASSLLTTSGGAADTQYF
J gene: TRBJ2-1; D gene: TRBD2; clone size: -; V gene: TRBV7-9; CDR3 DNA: TGTGCCAGCAGCTCCCCTAGCGGGGGCTCCTACAATGAGCAGTTCTTC; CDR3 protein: CASSSPSGGSYNEQFF
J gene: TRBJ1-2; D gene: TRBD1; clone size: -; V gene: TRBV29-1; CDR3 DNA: TGCAGCGTTGACGCGACAGGGCCTGATGGCTACACCTTC; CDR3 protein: CSVDATGPDGYTF
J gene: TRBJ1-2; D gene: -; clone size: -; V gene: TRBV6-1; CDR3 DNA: TGTGCCAGCAGTGAAGGTCAGTGGAGGGGCTACACCTTC; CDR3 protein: CASSEGQWRGYTF
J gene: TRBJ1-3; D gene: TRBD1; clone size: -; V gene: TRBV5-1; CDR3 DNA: TGCGCCAGCAGTGTAGGGGGCGGAAACACCATATATTTT; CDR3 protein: CASSVGGGNTIYF
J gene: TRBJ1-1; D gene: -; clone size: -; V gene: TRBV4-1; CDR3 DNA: TGCGCCAGCAGCCAAGATCGGGACACTGAAGCTTTCTTT; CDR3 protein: CASSQDRDTEAFF
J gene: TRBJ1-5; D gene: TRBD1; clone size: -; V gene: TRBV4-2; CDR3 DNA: TGTGCCAGCAGCCAAGTGGCCGGACAGGGGAAACAGCCCCAGCATTTT; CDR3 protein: CASSQVAGQGKQPQHF
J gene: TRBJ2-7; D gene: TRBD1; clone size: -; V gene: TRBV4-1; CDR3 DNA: TGCGCCAGCAGCCCGGAAAGGGCAGGGACAGGGGGGCACGAGCAGTACTTC; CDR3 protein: CASSPERAGTGGHEQYF
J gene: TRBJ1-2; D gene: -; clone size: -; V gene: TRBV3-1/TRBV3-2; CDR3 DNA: TGTGCCAGCAGTCCCGGACTACCGGGCTATGGCTACACCTTC; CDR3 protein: CASSPGLPGYGYTF
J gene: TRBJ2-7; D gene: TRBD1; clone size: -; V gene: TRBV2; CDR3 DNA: TGTGCCAGCGGTGGACAGGGCAGGTACGAGCAGTACTTC; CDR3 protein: CASGGQGRYEQYF
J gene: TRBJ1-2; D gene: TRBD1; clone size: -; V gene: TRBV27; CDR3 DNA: TGTGCCAGCAGTTTAACGGGACAGGGTCTGGTGGGCTACACCTTC; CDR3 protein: CASSLTGQGLVGYTF
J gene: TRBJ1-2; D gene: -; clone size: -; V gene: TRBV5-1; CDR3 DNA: TGCGCCACCAGGTCCGCAGGCTCCTATGGCTACACCTTC; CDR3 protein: CATRSAGSYGYTF
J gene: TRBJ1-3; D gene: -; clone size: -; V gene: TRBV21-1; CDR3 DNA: TGTGCCAGCAGCAAAGCGCTAGACAGGGTGAAGAGGAACTCTGGAAACACCATATATTTT; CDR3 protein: CASSKALDRVKRNSGNTIYF
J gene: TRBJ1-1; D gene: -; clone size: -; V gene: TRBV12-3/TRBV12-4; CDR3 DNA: TGTGCCAGCGAGTCGGTGAACACTGAAGCTTTCTTT; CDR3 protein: CASESVNTEAFF
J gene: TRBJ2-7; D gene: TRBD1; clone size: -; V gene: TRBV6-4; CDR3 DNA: TGTGCCGGGCATGCGGGGGACAGGGGGCACGAGCAGTACTTC; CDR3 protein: CAGHAGDRGHEQYF
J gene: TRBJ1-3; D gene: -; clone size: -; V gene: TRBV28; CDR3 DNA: TGTGCCAGCGAGCGGGGCTGGTCTGGAAACACCATATATTTT; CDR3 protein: CASERGWSGNTIYF
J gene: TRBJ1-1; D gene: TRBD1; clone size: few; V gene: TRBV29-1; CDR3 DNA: TGCAGCGTTAGGACAGGGCGGAACACTGAAGCTTTCTTT; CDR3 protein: CSVRTGRNTEAFF